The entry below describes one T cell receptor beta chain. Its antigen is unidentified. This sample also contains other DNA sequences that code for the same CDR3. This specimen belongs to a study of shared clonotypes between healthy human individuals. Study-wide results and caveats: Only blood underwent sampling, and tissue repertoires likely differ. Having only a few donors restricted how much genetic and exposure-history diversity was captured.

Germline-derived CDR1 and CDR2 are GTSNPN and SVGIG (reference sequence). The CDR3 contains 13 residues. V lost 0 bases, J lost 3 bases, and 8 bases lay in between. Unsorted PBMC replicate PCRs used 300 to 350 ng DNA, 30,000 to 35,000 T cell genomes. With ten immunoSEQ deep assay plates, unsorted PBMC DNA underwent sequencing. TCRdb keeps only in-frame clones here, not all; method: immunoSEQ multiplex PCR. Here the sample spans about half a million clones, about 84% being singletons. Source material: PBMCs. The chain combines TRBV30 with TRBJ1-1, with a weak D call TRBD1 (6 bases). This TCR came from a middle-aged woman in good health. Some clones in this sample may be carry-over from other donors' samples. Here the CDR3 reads CAWSVHRDTEAFF. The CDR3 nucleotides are TGTGCCTGGAGTGTTCACAGGGACACTGAAGCTTTCTTT.